This T cell receptor (beta chain) was recorded in a study of blood T cell repertoires in COVID-19. Overall study context: Italy, Spain and the United States were the sources of the convalescent and acute COVID-19 samples. PBMCs, B-cell-depleted T cells, or T cells were the source of the cDNA or gDNA that made up the material.

Germline V gives CDR1 LNHDA, CDR2 SQIVND (reference sequence). The CDR3 spans 15 residues. V was clipped by 5 bases and J by 4 bases; unmatched bases: 6. In the source study's methods: Using reference gene primer amplification, nucleated cell counts were estimated. Clones were read by immunoSEQ multiplex PCR, and TCRdb kept only the in-frame ones, dropping some. V and J calls and clone size follow that table, whereas D and trimming were derived from the DNA. The sample carries 65,000 to 90,000 clones, about 91% recorded once. This sequence was found in a man aged 80 or over with acute or convalescent COVID-19. Sample: peripheral blood. The V and J genes are TRBV19 and TRBJ2-3; 10 nucleotides line up with TRBD2. CDR3 in amino acids: CASSLLAGAPDTQYF. DNA for the CDR3: TGTGCCAGTAGTCTGCTAGCGGGAGCGCCAGATACGCAGTATTTT. The full variable domain, rest sourced from reference TRBV19 and TRBJ2-3, is DGGITQSPKYLFRKEGQNVTLSCEQNLNHDAMYWYRQDPGQGLRLIYYSQIVNDFQKGDIAEGYSVSREKKESFPLTVTSAQKNPTAFYLCASSLLAGAPDTQYFGPGTRLTVL.